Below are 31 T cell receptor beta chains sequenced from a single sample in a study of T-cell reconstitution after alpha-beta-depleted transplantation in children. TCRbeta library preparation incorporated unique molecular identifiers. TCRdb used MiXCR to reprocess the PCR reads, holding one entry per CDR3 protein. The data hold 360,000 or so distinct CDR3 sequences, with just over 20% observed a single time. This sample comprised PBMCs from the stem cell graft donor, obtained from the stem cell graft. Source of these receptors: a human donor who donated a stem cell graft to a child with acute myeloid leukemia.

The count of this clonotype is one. The DNA of the CDR3 is TGTGCCAGCAGTTTAGGAAGGTGGGGCCTTGAGGGAGGGGTGGAGCAGTACTTC. Its protein product is CASSLGRWGLEGGVEQYF. The V call is TRBV12-3 or TRBV12-4, the J call TRBJ2-7; TRBD2 matches at 7 bases. The ends lost 1 base at V and 7 bases at J; junction bases unmatched: 19. This CDR3 is 18 amino acids long.

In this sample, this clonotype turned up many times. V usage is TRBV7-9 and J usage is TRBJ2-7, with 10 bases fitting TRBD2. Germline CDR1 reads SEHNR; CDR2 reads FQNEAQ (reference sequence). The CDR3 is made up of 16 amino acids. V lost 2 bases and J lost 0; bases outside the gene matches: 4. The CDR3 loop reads CASSLPGLADSYEQYF. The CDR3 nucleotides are TGTGCCAGCAGCTTACCTGGACTAGCGGACTCCTACGAGCAGTACTTC. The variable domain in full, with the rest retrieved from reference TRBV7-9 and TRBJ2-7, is DTGVSQNPRHKITKRGQNVTFRCDPISEHNRLYWYRQTLGQGPEFLTYFQNEAQLEKSRLLSDRFSAERPKGSFSTLEIQRTEQGDSAMYLCASSLPGLADSYEQYFGPGTRLTVT.

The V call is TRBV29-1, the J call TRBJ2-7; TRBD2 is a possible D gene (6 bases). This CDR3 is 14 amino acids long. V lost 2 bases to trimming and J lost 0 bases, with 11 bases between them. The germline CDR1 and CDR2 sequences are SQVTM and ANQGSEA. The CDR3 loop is CSVETGAFSYEQYF. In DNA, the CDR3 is TGCAGCGTTGAAACGGGAGCTTTCTCCTACGAGCAGTACTTC.

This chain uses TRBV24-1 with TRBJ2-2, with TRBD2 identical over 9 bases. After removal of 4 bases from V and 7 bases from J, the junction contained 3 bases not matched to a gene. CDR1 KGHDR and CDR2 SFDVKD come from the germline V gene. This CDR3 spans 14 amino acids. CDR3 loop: CATSEAGGDGELFF. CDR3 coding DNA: TGTGCCACCAGTGAAGCGGGAGGTGACGGGGAGCTGTTTTTT.

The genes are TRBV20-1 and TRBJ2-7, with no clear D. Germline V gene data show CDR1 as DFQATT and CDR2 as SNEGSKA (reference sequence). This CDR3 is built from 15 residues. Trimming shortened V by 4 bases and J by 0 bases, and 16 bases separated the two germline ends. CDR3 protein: CSATKIQVISYEQYF. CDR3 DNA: TGCAGTGCTACAAAGATTCAGGTTATCTCCTACGAGCAGTACTTC.

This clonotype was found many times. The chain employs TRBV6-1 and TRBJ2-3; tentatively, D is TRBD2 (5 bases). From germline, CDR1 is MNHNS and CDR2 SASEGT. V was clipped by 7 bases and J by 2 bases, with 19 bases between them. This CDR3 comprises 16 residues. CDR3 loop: CASTPLPGGPTDTQYF. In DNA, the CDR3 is TGTGCCAGCACCCCACTCCCCGGCGGGCCCACAGATACGCAGTATTTT.

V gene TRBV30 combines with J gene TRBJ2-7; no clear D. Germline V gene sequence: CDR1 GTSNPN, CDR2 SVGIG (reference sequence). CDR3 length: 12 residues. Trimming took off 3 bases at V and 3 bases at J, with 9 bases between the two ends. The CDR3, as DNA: TGTGCCTGGAGCGACATAAACTACGAGCAGTACTTC. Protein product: CAWSDINYEQYF.

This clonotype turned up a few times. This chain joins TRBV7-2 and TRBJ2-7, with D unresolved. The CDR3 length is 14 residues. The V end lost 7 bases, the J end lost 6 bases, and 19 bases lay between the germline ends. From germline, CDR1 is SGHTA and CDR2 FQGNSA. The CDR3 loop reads CASTFIGLRGEQYF. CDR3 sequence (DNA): TGTGCCAGCACCTTCATCGGGCTGAGAGGCGAGCAGTACTTC.

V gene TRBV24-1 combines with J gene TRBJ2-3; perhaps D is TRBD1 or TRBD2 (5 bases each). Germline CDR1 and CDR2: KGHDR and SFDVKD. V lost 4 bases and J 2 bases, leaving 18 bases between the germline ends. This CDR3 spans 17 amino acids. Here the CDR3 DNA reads TGTGCCACCAGTGACTTCCCGGGGACCTATCTCACAGATACGCAGTATTTT. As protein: CATSDFPGTYLTDTQYF.

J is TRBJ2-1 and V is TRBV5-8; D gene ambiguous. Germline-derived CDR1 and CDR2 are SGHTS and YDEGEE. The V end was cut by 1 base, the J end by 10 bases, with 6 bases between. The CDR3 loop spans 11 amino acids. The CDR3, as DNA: TGTGCCAGCAGCTTGCCCAAGGAGCAGTTCTTC. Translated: CASSLPKEQFF. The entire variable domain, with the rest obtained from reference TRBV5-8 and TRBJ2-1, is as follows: EAGVTQSPTHLIKTRGQQATLRCSPISGHTSVYWYQQALGLGLQFLLWYDEGEERNRGNFPPRFSGRQFPNYSSELNVNALELEDSALYLCASSLPKEQFFGPGTRLTVL.

CDR3 bases: TGCGCCAGCAGCTTATTGGAAGGAGGGACAGCTTACCAAGAGACCCAGTACTTC. It yields the protein CASSLLEGGTAYQETQYF. The chain joins TRBV5-1 to TRBJ2-5; TRBD1 might be the D (7 bases). The CDR3 sequence is 18 residues long. Germline V gene sequence: CDR1 SGHRS, CDR2 YFSETQ. The V and J ends lost 2 bases and 0 bases respectively, with 20 bases between them.

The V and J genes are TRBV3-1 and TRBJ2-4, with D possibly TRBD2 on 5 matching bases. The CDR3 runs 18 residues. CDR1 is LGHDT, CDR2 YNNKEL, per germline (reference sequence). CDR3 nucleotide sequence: TGTACCCTCAGTTTTAGAGGGAGAGAACGCGTAGCCAAAAACATTCAGTACTTC. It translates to CTLSFRGRERVAKNIQYF.

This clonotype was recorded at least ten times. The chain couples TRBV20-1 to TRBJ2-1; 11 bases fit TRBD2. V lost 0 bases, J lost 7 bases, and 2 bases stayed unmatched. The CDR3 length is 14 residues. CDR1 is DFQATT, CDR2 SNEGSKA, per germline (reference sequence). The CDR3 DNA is TGCAGTGCTAGAGATTTAGCGGGAGGGAATGAGCAGTTCTTC. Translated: CSARDLAGGNEQFF.

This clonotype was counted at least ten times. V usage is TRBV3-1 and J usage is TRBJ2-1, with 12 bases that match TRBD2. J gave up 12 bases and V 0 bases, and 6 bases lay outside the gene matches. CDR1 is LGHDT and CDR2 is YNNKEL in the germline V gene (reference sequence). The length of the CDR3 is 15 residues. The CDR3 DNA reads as TGTGCCAGCAGCCAAGATGCTAGCGGGAGGGCCTGGCAGTTCTTC. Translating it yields CASSQDASGRAWQFF.

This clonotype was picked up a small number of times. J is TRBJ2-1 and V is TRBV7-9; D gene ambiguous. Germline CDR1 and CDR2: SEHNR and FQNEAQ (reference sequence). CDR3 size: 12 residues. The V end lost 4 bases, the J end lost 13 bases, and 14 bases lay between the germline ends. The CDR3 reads CASSSLGLVQFF. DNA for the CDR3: TGTGCCAGCAGCTCCCTCGGGCTGGTACAGTTCTTC.

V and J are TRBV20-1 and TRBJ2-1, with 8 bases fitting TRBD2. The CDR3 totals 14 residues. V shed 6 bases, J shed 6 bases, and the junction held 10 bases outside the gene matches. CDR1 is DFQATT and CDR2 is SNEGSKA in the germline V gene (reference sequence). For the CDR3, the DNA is TGCAGTGCCCGACCTCCGGGAGGGCCCAATGAGCAGTTCTTC. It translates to CSARPPGGPNEQFF.

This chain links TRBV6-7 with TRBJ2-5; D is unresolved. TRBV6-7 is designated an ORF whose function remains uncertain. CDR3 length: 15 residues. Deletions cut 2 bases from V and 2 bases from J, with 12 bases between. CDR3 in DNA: TGTGCCAGCAGTTACGGCCAGACTGATCAAGAGACCCAGTACTTC. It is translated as CASSYGQTDQETQYF.

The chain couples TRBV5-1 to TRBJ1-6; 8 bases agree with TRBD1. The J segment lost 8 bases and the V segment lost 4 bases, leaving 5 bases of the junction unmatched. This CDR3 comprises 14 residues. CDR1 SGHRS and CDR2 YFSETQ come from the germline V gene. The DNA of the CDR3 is TGCGCCAGCAGCCTGGACAGGGCGGATTCACCCCTCCACTTT. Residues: CASSLDRADSPLHF.

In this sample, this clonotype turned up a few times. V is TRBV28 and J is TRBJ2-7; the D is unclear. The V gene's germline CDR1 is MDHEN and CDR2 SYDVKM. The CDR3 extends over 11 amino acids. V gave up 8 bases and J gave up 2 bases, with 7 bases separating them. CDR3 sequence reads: CASRYAYEQYF. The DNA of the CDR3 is TGTGCCAGCCGCTATGCCTACGAGCAGTACTTC.

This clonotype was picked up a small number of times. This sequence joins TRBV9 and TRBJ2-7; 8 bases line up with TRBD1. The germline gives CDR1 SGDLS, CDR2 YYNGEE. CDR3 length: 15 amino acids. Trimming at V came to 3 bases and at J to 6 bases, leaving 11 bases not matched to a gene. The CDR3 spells CASSEQGGAISEQYF. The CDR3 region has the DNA TGTGCCAGCAGCGAACAGGGGGGCGCCATATCCGAGCAGTACTTC.

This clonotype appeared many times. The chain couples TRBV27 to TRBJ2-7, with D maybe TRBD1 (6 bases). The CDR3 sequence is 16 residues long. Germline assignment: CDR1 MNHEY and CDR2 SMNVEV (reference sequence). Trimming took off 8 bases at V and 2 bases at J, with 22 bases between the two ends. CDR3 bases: TGTGCCAGCTCTTACCGCCGGACAGACCCTGCCTACGAGCAGTACTTC. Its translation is CASSYRRTDPAYEQYF.

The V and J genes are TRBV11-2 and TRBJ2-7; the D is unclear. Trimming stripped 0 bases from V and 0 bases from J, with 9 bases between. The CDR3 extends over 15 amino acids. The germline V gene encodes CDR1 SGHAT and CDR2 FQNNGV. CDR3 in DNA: TGTGCCAGCAGCTTAGAATTTCAGAGCTCCTACGAGCAGTACTTC. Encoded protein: CASSLEFQSSYEQYF. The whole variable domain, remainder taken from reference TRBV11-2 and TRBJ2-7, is EAGVAQSPRYKIIEKRQSVAFWCNPISGHATLYWYQQILGQGPKLLIQFQNNGVVDDSQLPKDRFSAERLKGVDSTLKIQPAKLEDSAVYLCASSLEFQSSYEQYFGPGTRLTVT.

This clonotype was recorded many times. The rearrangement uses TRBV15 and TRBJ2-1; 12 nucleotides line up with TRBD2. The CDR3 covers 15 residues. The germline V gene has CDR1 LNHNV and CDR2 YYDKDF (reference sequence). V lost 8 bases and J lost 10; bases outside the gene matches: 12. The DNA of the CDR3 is TGTGCCACCGGACAAAGACTAGCGGGAGTTTACGAGCAGTTCTTC. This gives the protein CATGQRLAGVYEQFF.

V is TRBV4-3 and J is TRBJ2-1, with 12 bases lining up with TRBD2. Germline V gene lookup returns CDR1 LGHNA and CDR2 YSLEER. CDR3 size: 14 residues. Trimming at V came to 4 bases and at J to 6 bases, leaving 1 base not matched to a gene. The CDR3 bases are TGCGCCAGCAGCCGGGGACTAGCGGGCAATGAGCAGTTCTTC. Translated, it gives CASSRGLAGNEQFF.

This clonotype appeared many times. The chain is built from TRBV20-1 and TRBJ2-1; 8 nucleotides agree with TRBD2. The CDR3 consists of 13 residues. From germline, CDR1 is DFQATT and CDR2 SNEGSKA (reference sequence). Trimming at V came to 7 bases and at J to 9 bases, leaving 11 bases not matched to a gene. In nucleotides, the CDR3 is TGCAGTGTAAGCCCCGCCGGGGGGGGTGAGCAGTTCTTC. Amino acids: CSVSPAGGGEQFF.

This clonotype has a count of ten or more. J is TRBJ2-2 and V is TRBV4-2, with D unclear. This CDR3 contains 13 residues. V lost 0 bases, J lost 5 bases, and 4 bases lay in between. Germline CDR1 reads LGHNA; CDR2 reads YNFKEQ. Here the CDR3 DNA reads TGTGCCAGCAGCCAAGATCCGACCGGGGAGCTGTTTTTT. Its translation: CASSQDPTGELFF.

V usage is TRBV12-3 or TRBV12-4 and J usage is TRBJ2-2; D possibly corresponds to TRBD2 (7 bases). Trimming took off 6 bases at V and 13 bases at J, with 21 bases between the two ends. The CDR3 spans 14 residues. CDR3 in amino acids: CASSLSGGVGRLFF. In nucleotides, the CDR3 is TGTGCCAGCAGCCTATCGGGGGGCGTGGGAAGGCTGTTTTTT.

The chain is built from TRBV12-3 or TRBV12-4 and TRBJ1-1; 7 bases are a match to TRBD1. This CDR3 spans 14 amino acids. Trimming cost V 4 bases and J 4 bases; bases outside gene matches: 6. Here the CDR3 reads CASSYHRGATEAFF. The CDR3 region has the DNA TGTGCCAGCAGTTACCACAGGGGTGCCACTGAAGCTTTCTTT.

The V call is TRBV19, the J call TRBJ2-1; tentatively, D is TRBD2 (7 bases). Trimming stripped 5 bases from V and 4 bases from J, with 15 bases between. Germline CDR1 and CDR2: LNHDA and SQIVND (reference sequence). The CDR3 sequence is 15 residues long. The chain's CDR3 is CASSGGASEYNEQFF. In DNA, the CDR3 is TGTGCCAGTAGTGGGGGGGCTAGCGAATACAATGAGCAGTTCTTC.

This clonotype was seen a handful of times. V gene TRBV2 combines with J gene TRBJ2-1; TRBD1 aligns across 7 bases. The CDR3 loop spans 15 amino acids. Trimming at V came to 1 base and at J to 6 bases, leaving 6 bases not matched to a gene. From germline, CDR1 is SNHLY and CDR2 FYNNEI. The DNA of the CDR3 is TGTGCCAGCAGTGAAGTCCGGACAGGAGGCAATGAGCAGTTCTTC. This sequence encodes CASSEVRTGGNEQFF.

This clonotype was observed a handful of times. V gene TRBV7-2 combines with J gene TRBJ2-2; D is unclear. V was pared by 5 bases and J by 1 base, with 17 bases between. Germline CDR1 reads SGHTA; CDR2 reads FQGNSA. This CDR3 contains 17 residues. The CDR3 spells CASSQSVGGRNTGELFF. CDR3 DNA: TGTGCCAGCAGCCAATCCGTAGGCGGAAGGAACACCGGGGAGCTGTTTTTT.